Many counts were recorded for the clone carrying this TCR beta chain. Its antigen is undetermined. These data come from a study of blood T cells in healthy people across ages. Alongside a J-beta primer mix, a sample-barcoded 5' primer served in a second PCR lasting about 7 to 11 cycles. Each of the samples gave a minimum of 2.5 million paired-end reads that contained CDR3. One entry per CDR3 protein results from TCRdb running MiXCR on the 5' RACE reads. The data show about 1,500,000 distinct CDR3 sequences, over 25% seen once. Overall study results and limits: TCR beta diversity per million T cells fell roughly linearly with age.

The V segment lost 1 base and the J segment 2 bases; nucleotides outside the gene matches: 8. The CDR3 totals 17 residues. CDR1 LGHNA and CDR2 YSLEER come from the germline V gene. The specimen sequenced was blood. The rearrangement uses TRBV4-3 and TRBJ2-5, with TRBD1 identical over 9 bases. The receptor comes from a woman aged 30 to 39 in good health. CDR3 protein: CASSQVAGTGLQETQYF. The DNA for the CDR3 is TGCGCCAGCAGCCAAGTTGCCGGGACAGGGCTGCAAGAGACCCAGTACTTC.